These 27 T cell receptor beta chains share one sample of origin, sequenced in a study of shared clonotypes between healthy human individuals. Naivety among CD8 cells was defined by CD45RO negativity and positive CCR7 selection, thereby excluding terminally differentiated effector memory CD45RA+ cells. Produced via immunoSEQ multiplex PCR; TCRdb's table is partial and in-frame only. The sample lists about 2 million clones, over 85% occurring once. Sample: naive CD8+ T cells sorted from blood. The source of these receptors is a man between 18 and 35 years old in good health.

This chain connects TRBV27 to TRBJ2-7; the D gene is possibly TRBD1 (5 bases). The CDR3 totals 14 residues. V lost 2 bases and J lost 3, with 11 bases in between. Germline V gene sequence: CDR1 MNHEY, CDR2 SMNVEV (reference sequence). This CDR3 reads CASSLVGANYEQYF. CDR3 sequence (DNA): TGTGCCAGCAGTTTAGTAGGGGCAAACTACGAGCAGTACTTC.

In its sample, this clone was seen once. The genes are TRBV11-2 and TRBJ2-1; D uncertain. Germline loops: CDR1 SGHAT, CDR2 FQNNGV. Between the trimmed V and J ends, which lost 2 bases and 8 bases, there was a span of 13 bases. The length of the CDR3 is 14 residues. This chain's CDR3 is CASSLSTGTYEQFF. The CDR3 DNA is TGTGCCAGCAGCTTATCCACGGGCACCTATGAGCAGTTCTTC.

This rearrangement joins TRBV4-3 to TRBJ2-3; the match to TRBD2 covers 12 bases. Germline CDR1 is LGHNA and CDR2 is YSLEER. With V trimmed by 0 bases and J by 6 bases, 7 bases remained unmatched. This CDR3 comprises 17 residues. The CDR3 nucleotides are TGCGCCAGCAGCCAAGATCCGACTAGCGGGAGTGCTGATACGCAGTATTTT. Residues: CASSQDPTSGSADTQYF.

This clone was observed once. CDR3 bases: TGTGCCAGCAGTCCGCTAGCGGGGGGGCCCTATGAGCAGTTCTTC. Its protein is CASSPLAGGPYEQFF. The chain links TRBV6-6 to TRBJ2-1, with 12 bases matching TRBD2. The V and J ends lost 5 bases and 8 bases, in that order; junction bases with no gene match: 7. Germline V lookup: CDR1 MNHNY, CDR2 SVGAGI (reference sequence). The CDR3 covers 15 residues.

The V call is TRBV5-1, the J call TRBJ2-5; weak D call: TRBD2 (6 bases). The CDR3 runs to 15 residues. Trimming took off 0 bases at V and 3 bases at J, with 12 bases between the two ends. Per the germline V gene, CDR1 is SGHRS and CDR2 is YFSETQ. CDR3 bases: TGCGCCAGCAGCTTGGACGGGACTCTCGAAGAGACCCAGTACTTC. Encoded protein: CASSLDGTLEETQYF.

This chain links TRBV7-9 with TRBJ2-1; 7 bases are a match to TRBD1. Per germline, CDR1 SEHNR and CDR2 FQNEAQ (reference sequence). The CDR3 runs to 15 residues. V shed 4 bases, J shed 6 bases, and the junction held 9 bases outside the gene matches. The CDR3 region has the DNA TGTGCCAGCAGCTCCGGACAGGCCCCCGGCAATGAGCAGTTCTTC. Translation gives CASSSGQAPGNEQFF.

This chain joins TRBV5-1 and TRBJ2-1; TRBD1 matches 7 bases. Germline V gives CDR1 SGHRS, CDR2 YFSETQ. Trimming removed 0 bases from V and 6 bases from J; junction bases left unmatched: 6. This CDR3 region has 15 residues. CDR3 protein: CASSLEGAVSNEQFF. CDR3 coding DNA: TGCGCCAGCAGCTTGGAGGGGGCCGTATCCAATGAGCAGTTCTTC.

This sequence joins TRBV5-4 and TRBJ1-1; D not certain. Trimming took off 7 bases at V and 2 bases at J, with 12 bases between the two ends. Germline CDR1 reads SGHNT; CDR2 reads YYREEE (reference sequence). The CDR3 length is 13 residues. As DNA, the CDR3 is TGTGCCAGCTTCAGCTTTCTAAACACTGAAGCTTTCTTT. It is translated as CASFSFLNTEAFF.

The chain is built from TRBV7-8 and TRBJ2-3, with a possible D match to TRBD2 (6 bases). This CDR3 is built from 14 residues. Germline V lookup: CDR1 SGHVS, CDR2 FQNEAQ. The V end was cut by 1 base, the J end by 4 bases, with 9 bases between. The CDR3: CASSLVPGADTQYF. For the CDR3, the DNA is TGTGCCAGCAGCTTAGTCCCGGGGGCAGATACGCAGTATTTT. Filled out from reference TRBV7-8 and TRBJ2-3, the complete variable domain reads GAGVSQSPRYKVAKRGQDVALRCDPISGHVSLFWYQQALGQGPEFLTYFQNEAQLDKSGLPSDRFFAERPEGSVSTLKIQRTQQEDSAVYLCASSLVPGADTQYFGPGTRLTVL.

The CDR3: CASSLREMNTEAFF. The CDR3 region has the DNA TGTGCCAGCAGTTTACGGGAAATGAACACTGAAGCTTTCTTT. The rearrangement joins TRBV28 to TRBJ1-1, with no clear D. From germline, CDR1 is MDHEN and CDR2 SYDVKM. V gave up 2 bases and J gave up 0 bases, with 7 bases separating them. The CDR3 is made up of 14 amino acids.

This CDR3 reads CASSERGLGNQPQHF. CDR3 nucleotide sequence: TGTGCCAGCAGTGAAAGGGGTTTGGGCAATCAGCCCCAGCATTTT. This sequence joins TRBV2 and TRBJ1-5; tentative D call: TRBD1 (5 bases). The CDR3 runs 15 residues. CDR1 and CDR2 (germline): SNHLY, FYNNEI. Deletions cut 2 bases from V and 2 bases from J, with 10 bases between.

The chain uses TRBV10-1 and TRBJ2-7, with D perhaps TRBD1 (5 bases). The CDR3 contains 13 residues. Germline assignment: CDR1 WNHNN and CDR2 SYGVQD (reference sequence). Between the trimmed V and J ends, which lost 3 bases and 5 bases, there was a span of 11 bases. Here the CDR3 reads CASSDWAGNEQYF. The CDR3 DNA reads TGCGCCAGCAGTGATTGGGCAGGGAACGAGCAGTACTTC.

DNA for the CDR3: TGTGCCAGCAGTCCTCGGAGGCTCCGGATGAACACTGAAGCTTTCTTT. Translating gives CASSPRRLRMNTEAFF. The gene calls are TRBV28 and TRBJ1-1; D is unclear. CDR1 MDHEN and CDR2 SYDVKM come from the germline V gene. The CDR3 consists of 16 residues. The germline V and J ends were trimmed by 5 bases and 0 bases, with 16 bases remaining between them. The full variable domain, rest sourced from reference TRBV28 and TRBJ1-1, is DVKVTQSSRYLVKRTGEKVFLECVQDMDHENMFWYRQDPGLGLRLIYFSYDVKMKEKGDIPEGYSVSREKKERFSLILESASTNQTSMYLCASSPRRLRMNTEAFFGQGTRLTVV.

V and J are TRBV25-1 and TRBJ1-1, with D possibly being TRBD1 (5 bases). This CDR3 has 14 residues. V lost 2 bases and J 3 bases, leaving 10 bases between the germline ends. CDR1 and CDR2 from the germline V gene are MGHDK and SYGVNS. CDR3 protein: CASSEQGTHTEAFF. The CDR3 region has the DNA TGTGCCAGCAGTGAACAGGGTACCCACACTGAAGCTTTCTTT.

V gene TRBV2 combines with J gene TRBJ1-2; D is undetermined. Germline V lookup: CDR1 SNHLY, CDR2 FYNNEI. The V and J ends lost 1 base and 0 bases respectively, with 9 bases between them. The CDR3 extends over 15 amino acids. The CDR3: CASSEGHGANYGYTF. The CDR3 coding sequence is TGTGCCAGCAGTGAAGGGCATGGAGCTAACTATGGCTACACCTTC.

The gene calls are TRBV7-9 and TRBJ2-2, with 12 bases aligning to TRBD2. The V segment lost 5 bases and the J segment 4 bases; nucleotides outside the gene matches: 8. The CDR3 runs to 17 residues. Looked up from germline, CDR1 is SEHNR and CDR2 is FQNEAQ (reference sequence). CDR3 sequence reads: CASSTSSGRAGTGELFF. The CDR3 DNA is TGTGCCAGCAGCACCTCTAGCGGGAGGGCGGGCACCGGGGAGCTGTTTTTT.

The V call is TRBV11-2, the J call TRBJ1-6; D remains ambiguous. Between the trimmed V and J ends, which lost 0 bases and 12 bases, there was a span of 12 bases. The CDR3 totals 14 residues. CDR1 and CDR2 (germline): SGHAT, FQNNGV. CDR3 loop: CASSLDEVYGPLHF. In DNA form, the CDR3 reads TGTGCCAGCAGCTTAGATGAGGTCTATGGACCCCTCCACTTT.

The chain employs TRBV11-2 and TRBJ2-5; D call uncertain. CDR3 length: 14 amino acids. Germline assignment: CDR1 SGHAT and CDR2 FQNNGV. The V and J ends lost 7 bases and 0 bases respectively, with 12 bases between them. CDR3 bases: TGTGCCAGCACCTCAATATCCAACCAAGAGACCCAGTACTTC. Translating gives CASTSISNQETQYF.

This clone was recorded once. The chain recombines TRBV19 with TRBJ2-7; no clear D. Trimming pared 5 bases from V and 0 bases from J, leaving 11 bases between. CDR3 length: 14 residues. Germline assignment: CDR1 LNHDA and CDR2 SQIVND (reference sequence). CDR3 amino acids: CASSPNYSSYEQYF. The CDR3 nucleotides read TGTGCCAGTAGTCCTAACTACTCCTCCTACGAGCAGTACTTC.

This clone was observed at least ten times. The V and J genes are TRBV9 and TRBJ2-2; possible D gene TRBD1, 5 bases. Trimming stripped 2 bases from V and 1 base from J, with 12 bases between. The V gene's germline CDR1 is SGDLS and CDR2 YYNGEE. The CDR3 spans 16 residues. CDR3 nucleotide sequence: TGTGCCAGCAGCGTTAGGGGAAATGGGAACACCGGGGAGCTGTTTTTT. Translated, it gives CASSVRGNGNTGELFF.

On this clone: Other DNA sequences from this sample encode an identical CDR3 as well. V gene TRBV27 combines with J gene TRBJ2-5; D might be TRBD2 (6 bases). The V gene's germline CDR1 is MNHEY and CDR2 SMNVEV (reference sequence). V was trimmed by 0 bases and J by 4 bases, leaving 12 bases between them. The CDR3 totals 15 residues. The CDR3 loop reads CASSLSGGGGETQYF. CDR3 DNA sequence: TGTGCCAGCAGTTTATCGGGGGGTGGGGGAGAGACCCAGTACTTC.

This clone showed up just once. The same CDR3 arises from other DNA sequences in this sample as well. The rearrangement uses TRBV14 and TRBJ2-3; D unresolved. This CDR3 has 13 amino acids. The ends were cut back, 1 base at V and 1 base at J, with 3 bases in the middle. Per germline, CDR1 SGHDN and CDR2 FVKESK. In nucleotides, the CDR3 is TGTGCCAGCAGCCAAGGAGGCACAGATACGCAGTATTTT. Its translation: CASSQGGTDTQYF. Based on the CDR3 plus reference TRBV14 and TRBJ2-3, the full variable domain is EAGVTQFPSHSVIEKGQTVTLRCDPISGHDNLYWYRRVMGKEIKFLLHFVKESKQDESGMPNNRFLAERTGGTYSTLKVQPAELEDSGVYFCASSQGGTDTQYFGPGTRLTVL.

The chain links TRBV7-9 to TRBJ2-7, with 7 bases matching TRBD1. Germline-derived CDR1 and CDR2 are SEHNR and FQNEAQ (reference sequence). V shed 5 bases, J shed 0 bases, and the junction held 4 bases outside the gene matches. The CDR3 contains 14 residues. This CDR3 reads CASSPGGSSYEQYF. The CDR3 DNA sequence: TGTGCCAGCAGCCCAGGGGGTAGCTCCTACGAGCAGTACTTC.

A word on this clone: The same CDR3 arises from other DNA sequences in this sample as well. The chain employs TRBV11-2 and TRBJ1-2; tentatively, D is TRBD1 (5 bases). Germline V gene sequence: CDR1 SGHAT, CDR2 FQNNGV. Trimming shortened V by 1 base and J by 1 base, and 7 bases separated the two germline ends. The CDR3 totals 14 residues. In DNA, the CDR3 is TGTGCCAGCAGCTTAGTGGGGGGTAACTATGGCTACACCTTC. It encodes CASSLVGGNYGYTF.

This clone was counted a single time. In the same sample, other DNA sequences code for this CDR3. This sequence joins TRBV20-1 and TRBJ2-7; D is undetermined. Between the trimmed V and J ends, which lost 5 bases and 3 bases, there was a span of 2 bases. CDR1 is DFQATT and CDR2 is SNEGSKA in the germline V gene (reference sequence). The CDR3 is 9 residues long. The CDR3 DNA reads as TGCAGTGCTGGCTACGAGCAGTACTTC. Amino acids: CSAGYEQYF.

This chain connects TRBV30 to TRBJ1-5; 9 bases line up with TRBD1. The V and J ends lost 2 bases and 2 bases, in that order; junction bases with no gene match: 4. Germline values: CDR1 GTSNPN, CDR2 SVGIG (reference sequence). The CDR3 runs 15 residues. CDR3 coding DNA: TGTGCCTGGAGTCCGACAGGGGGTGGCAATCAGCCCCAGCATTTT. It is translated as CAWSPTGGGNQPQHF. The full variable domain, its missing parts supplied by reference TRBV30 and TRBJ1-5, is SQTIHQWPATLVQPVGSPLSLECTVEGTSNPNLYWYRQAAGRGLQLLFYSVGIGQISSEVPQNLSASRPQDRQFILSSKKLLLSDSGFYLCAWSPTGGGNQPQHFGDGTRLSIL.

The sample holds a few counts of this clone. Other DNA sequences in the same sample also yield this CDR3. The V and J genes are TRBV29-1 and TRBJ2-1; weak D call: TRBD2 (6 bases). V lost 7 bases to trimming and J lost 5 bases, with 6 bases between them. Germline CDR1 and CDR2: SQVTM and ANQGSEA. CDR3 length equals 10 residues. In DNA, the CDR3 is TGCAGCGGGGGGGACAATGAGCAGTTCTTC. Translating gives CSGGDNEQFF.